These 30 T cell receptor beta chains share one sample of origin, sequenced in a study of response to subunit inactivated influenza vaccine. TCRdb fed the RT-PCR reads into MiXCR, producing one record per CDR3 protein. The sample lists about 700,000 distinct CDR3 sequences; approximately 14% were seen once. The sample consisted of PBMCs from blood, taken less than 15 days before vaccination. These receptor sequences come from a man aged 45-60 years who received an inactivated influenza vaccine.

This sequence joins TRBV5-1 and TRBJ2-1, with 8 positions matching TRBD2. Germline V gene data show CDR1 as SGHRS and CDR2 as YFSETQ. CDR3 length: 15 residues. V dropped 0 bases and J dropped 6; count of bases not matched to a gene: 5. As DNA, the CDR3 is TGCGCCAGCAGCTTGGGGGCTAGCGGGCTCAATGAGCAGTTCTTC. Amino acid sequence: CASSLGASGLNEQFF. Variable domain in full (rest from reference TRBV5-1 and TRBJ2-1): KAGVTQTPRYLIKTRGQQVTLSCSPISGHRSVSWYQQTPGQGLQFLFEYFSETQRNKGNFPGRFSGRQFSNSRSEMNVSTLELGDSALYLCASSLGASGLNEQFFGPGTRLTVL.

The table lists this clonotype with a few counts. The genes are TRBV5-1 and TRBJ2-3; D might be TRBD1 or TRBD2, each matching 6 bases. This CDR3 comprises 14 residues. V was pared by 4 bases and J by 3 bases, with 12 bases between. Germline assignment: CDR1 SGHRS and CDR2 YFSETQ. The CDR3 spells CASSDIGGTDTQYF. The CDR3 DNA reads as TGCGCCAGCAGCGATATAGGGGGGACAGATACGCAGTATTTT.

This clonotype was seen more than once but under ten times. The genes are TRBV4-2 and TRBJ2-7, with D possibly being TRBD1 (5 bases). In germline, CDR1 is LGHNA, CDR2 YNFKEQ. CDR3 size: 14 residues. V was cut by 1 base and J by 4 bases, with 11 bases left in between. CDR3 loop: CASSQVTVNYEQYF. For the CDR3, the DNA is TGTGCCAGCAGCCAAGTGACAGTTAATTACGAGCAGTACTTC.

The table lists this clonotype with a few counts. This rearrangement joins TRBV30 to TRBJ1-5; perhaps TRBD1 as D (5 bases). V gave up 0 bases and J gave up 9 bases, with 18 bases separating them. From germline, CDR1 is GTSNPN and CDR2 SVGIG (reference sequence). This CDR3 has 15 amino acids. The chain's CDR3 is CAWSVLSGRGVPQHF. CDR3 coding DNA: TGTGCCTGGAGTGTACTTTCGGGCCGGGGGGTGCCCCAGCATTTT.

The sample holds a few counts of this clonotype. This chain connects TRBV7-9 to TRBJ2-7; no firm D call. Trimming removed 3 bases at V and 4 bases at J, with 10 bases between. The CDR3 runs to 13 residues. The germline gives CDR1 SEHNR, CDR2 FQNEAQ (reference sequence). This chain's CDR3 is CASSFEHRYEQYF. The CDR3 bases are TGTGCCAGCAGCTTTGAACACCGATACGAGCAGTACTTC. Looking up the rest from reference TRBV7-9 and TRBJ2-7 gives the full variable domain: DTGVSQNPRHKITKRGQNVTFRCDPISEHNRLYWYRQTLGQGPEFLTYFQNEAQLEKSRLLSDRFSAERPKGSFSTLEIQRTEQGDSAMYLCASSFEHRYEQYFGPGTRLTVT.

This clonotype appeared once. The CDR3 protein is CSATGTSGQETQYF. The CDR3 DNA reads TGCAGTGCTACCGGGACTAGCGGACAAGAGACCCAGTACTTC. The chain combines TRBV20-1 with TRBJ2-5, with TRBD2 matching over 11 bases. CDR1 and CDR2 from the germline V gene are DFQATT and SNEGSKA (reference sequence). Trimming cost V 4 bases and J 2 bases; bases outside gene matches: 3. This CDR3 spans 14 amino acids.

This sequence joins TRBV28 and TRBJ2-7, with 10 bases that match TRBD2. The CDR3 consists of 15 residues. The germline CDR1 and CDR2 sequences are MDHEN and SYDVKM. After removal of 10 bases from V and 2 bases from J, the junction contained 11 bases not matched to a gene. The DNA of the CDR3 is TGTGCCACACGGACTAGCGGAGGGGGGCCCTACGAGCAGTACTTC. It codes for CATRTSGGGPYEQYF.

The chain couples TRBV20-1 to TRBJ1-2; the match to TRBD1 covers 7 bases. Germline CDR1 DFQATT, CDR2 SNEGSKA (reference sequence). The junction had 6 bases not matched to a gene; V was cut back by 0 bases and J by 5 bases. The CDR3 is 14 amino acids. CDR3 protein: CSARDHRDSYGYTF. The CDR3 coding sequence is TGCAGTGCTAGAGATCATCGGGACAGTTATGGCTACACCTTC.

This clonotype was seen only a few times. CDR3: CAINSAGGTDTQYF. In DNA, the CDR3 is TGTGCCATCAACTCAGCGGGAGGCACAGATACGCAGTATTTT. The J gene is TRBJ2-3, the V gene TRBV10-3, with 8 bases identical to TRBD2. The CDR3 totals 14 residues. V trimming: 7 bases; J trimming: 1 base; junction bases outside the gene matches: 4. Looked up from germline, CDR1 is ENHRY and CDR2 is SYGVKD.

The CDR3: CASSYPGFQETQYF. CDR3 coding DNA: TGTGCCAGCAGTTATCCCGGGTTCCAAGAGACCCAGTACTTC. J is TRBJ2-5 and V is TRBV28; D is unclear. Germline V gene sequence: CDR1 MDHEN, CDR2 SYDVKM. V lost 4 bases and J lost 1, with 10 bases in between. The CDR3 runs 14 residues. The variable domain in full, completed from reference TRBV28 and TRBJ2-5, reads DVKVTQSSRYLVKRTGEKVFLECVQDMDHENMFWYRQDPGLGLRLIYFSYDVKMKEKGDIPEGYSVSREKKERFSLILESASTNQTSMYLCASSYPGFQETQYFGPGTRLLVL.

V usage is TRBV5-5 and J usage is TRBJ2-2; 8 bases align to TRBD1. Germline loops: CDR1 SGHKS, CDR2 YYEKEE (reference sequence). V dropped 5 bases and J dropped 5; count of bases not matched to a gene: 5. This CDR3 has 14 amino acids. The DNA of the CDR3 is TGTGCCAGCAGTTACCGACAGGGGACCGGGGAGCTGTTTTTT. Amino acids: CASSYRQGTGELFF.

The rearrangement uses TRBV20-1 and TRBJ1-5; D is unresolved. This CDR3 region has 12 residues. The V gene's germline CDR1 is DFQATT and CDR2 SNEGSKA (reference sequence). The V and J ends lost 3 bases and 7 bases respectively, with 10 bases between them. The CDR3 nucleotides read TGCAGTGCTAGTAAGGGATCCCAGCCCCAGCATTTT. This translates into CSASKGSQPQHF.

The chain joins TRBV7-2 to TRBJ2-2, with 7 bases aligning to TRBD1. This CDR3 is built from 14 residues. V lost 0 bases to trimming and J lost 6 bases; unmatched junction nucleotides: 1. Germline values: CDR1 SGHTA, CDR2 FQGNSA. CDR3 amino acids: CASSLADRAGELFF. Written as DNA, the CDR3 is TGTGCCAGCAGCTTAGCAGACAGGGCCGGGGAGCTGTTTTTT.

The V and J genes are TRBV20-1 and TRBJ1-5, with D perhaps TRBD1 (5 bases). Germline V gene lookup returns CDR1 DFQATT and CDR2 SNEGSKA (reference sequence). Trimming cost V 6 bases and J 4 bases, with 10 bases left between them. CDR3 length: 12 residues. The CDR3: CSARTLNQPQHF. CDR3 DNA sequence: TGCAGTGCCCGGACACTAAATCAGCCCCAGCATTTT.

V usage is TRBV12-3 or TRBV12-4 and J usage is TRBJ2-1; D not resolved. V lost 5 bases to trimming and J lost 1 base, with 15 bases between them. The CDR3 is 16 residues long. The CDR3: CASSPLTTPSYNEQFF. DNA for the CDR3: TGTGCCAGCAGTCCTCTAACCACACCTTCCTACAATGAGCAGTTCTTC.

There are a few counts of this clonotype. The chain has TRBV4-2 and TRBJ2-3, with a possible D match to TRBD2 (6 bases). The CDR3 loop spans 16 amino acids. Trimming pared 0 bases from V and 2 bases from J, leaving 12 bases between. Germline loops: CDR1 LGHNA, CDR2 YNFKEQ. CDR3 coding DNA: TGTGCCAGCAGCCAAGATCCCGGACTACCCACAGATACGCAGTATTTT. It yields the protein CASSQDPGLPTDTQYF.

The table lists this clonotype with many counts. The chain employs TRBV7-2 and TRBJ2-1; possible D gene TRBD1, 6 bases. This CDR3 region has 14 residues. V was clipped by 5 bases and J by 7 bases, with 15 bases between them. CDR1 is SGHTA and CDR2 is FQGNSA in the germline V gene. The CDR3 protein is CASSPGAGANEQFF. In nucleotides, the CDR3 is TGTGCCAGCAGCCCCGGGGCAGGGGCAAATGAGCAGTTCTTC.

This chain joins TRBV20-1 and TRBJ2-7; no clear D gene. Germline loops: CDR1 DFQATT, CDR2 SNEGSKA (reference sequence). The CDR3 is 13 amino acids. V lost 3 bases to trimming and J lost 6 bases, with 15 bases between them. The CDR3 region has the DNA TGCAGTGCTAGTACCCTGACCCCCTCCGAGCAGTACTTC. Its translation: CSASTLTPSEQYF.

This clonotype has ten or more counts. V and J are TRBV28 and TRBJ2-3; maybe TRBD1 (6 bases). The CDR3 extends over 13 amino acids. The germline CDR1 and CDR2 sequences are MDHEN and SYDVKM. The germline V and J ends were trimmed by 9 bases and 2 bases, with 12 bases remaining between them. CDR3 DNA sequence: TGTGCCAGTTCCAGGGGATACACAGATACGCAGTATTTT. Protein sequence: CASSRGYTDTQYF.

In its sample, this clonotype was seen a few times. The chain joins TRBV12-3 or TRBV12-4 to TRBJ1-4; 10 bases match TRBD1. V lost 5 bases to trimming and J lost 8 bases; unmatched junction nucleotides: 8. This CDR3 has 15 amino acids. Written as DNA, the CDR3 is TGTGCCAGCAGTATCCGACAGGGGGCAGGAGAAAAACTGTTTTTT. It is translated as CASSIRQGAGEKLFF.

This clonotype was observed a few times. The chain recombines TRBV6-2 or TRBV6-3 with TRBJ2-3, with unresolved D. Germline V gene sequence: CDR1 MNHEY, CDR2 SVGEGT. The V gene lost 0 bases and the J gene lost 3 bases, with 4 bases spanning the gap. The CDR3 covers 13 residues. This CDR3 reads CASSYSMTDTQYF. CDR3 nucleotides: TGTGCCAGCAGTTACTCGATGACAGATACGCAGTATTTT.

The V call is TRBV7-9, the J call TRBJ1-6; D is unclear. Trimming pared 5 bases from V and 5 bases from J, leaving 16 bases between. CDR3 length: 16 residues. Germline CDR1 SEHNR, CDR2 FQNEAQ (reference sequence). CDR3: CASSHGYTANNSPLHF. In DNA, the CDR3 is TGTGCCAGCAGCCACGGATATACCGCCAATAATTCACCCCTCCACTTT. Full variable domain (remainder filled in from reference TRBV7-9 and TRBJ1-6): DTGVSQNPRHKITKRGQNVTFRCDPISEHNRLYWYRQTLGQGPEFLTYFQNEAQLEKSRLLSDRFSAERPKGSFSTLEIQRTEQGDSAMYLCASSHGYTANNSPLHFGNGTRLTVT.

This sequence joins TRBV5-1 and TRBJ2-5, with D unclear. The germline CDR1 and CDR2 sequences are SGHRS and YFSETQ. Trimming shortened V by 2 bases and J by 4 bases, and 12 bases separated the two germline ends. The CDR3 is 14 residues long. The CDR3 loop is CASSFTPQAETQYF. CDR3 DNA: TGCGCCAGCAGCTTCACCCCCCAGGCAGAGACCCAGTACTTC.

The CDR3 is CASSQEQTVNSPLHF. In DNA, the CDR3 is TGCGCCAGCAGCCAAGAACAGACAGTGAATTCACCCCTCCACTTT. The genes are TRBV4-1 and TRBJ1-6, with a possible D match to TRBD1 (5 bases). The CDR3 has 15 residues. Looked up from germline, CDR1 is MGHRA and CDR2 is YSYEKL. V was cut by 0 bases and J by 7 bases, with 10 bases left in between.

This clonotype appeared a few times. The rearrangement joins TRBV6-1 to TRBJ2-2; possibly TRBD2 for D (6 bases). Trimming took off 3 bases at V and 7 bases at J, with 15 bases between the two ends. The CDR3 totals 15 residues. CDR1 MNHNS and CDR2 SASEGT come from the germline V gene. CDR3 DNA: TGTGCCAGCAGTGAGTTGGAGGGCCTTCACGGGGAGCTGTTTTTT. Translated: CASSELEGLHGELFF.

The gene calls are TRBV4-2 and TRBJ2-5, with 7 bases that match TRBD1. Germline assignment: CDR1 LGHNA and CDR2 YNFKEQ. This CDR3 is 17 amino acids long. V lost 1 base to trimming and J lost 5 bases; unmatched junction nucleotides: 13. The CDR3 DNA is TGTGCCAGCAGCCAAGGTCCCTACGGAACAGGGGACGAGACCCAGTACTTC. Translated, it gives CASSQGPYGTGDETQYF.

This clonotype was seen a handful of times. The J gene is TRBJ1-5, the V gene TRBV6-2 or TRBV6-3; TRBD1 might be the D (5 bases). V shed 2 bases and J shed 3 bases, with 11 bases lying between them. CDR3 length: 15 residues. CDR1 MNHEY and CDR2 SVGEGT come from the germline V gene. The CDR3 region has the DNA TGTGCCAGCAGTTACGCGGGGCAACCCAATCAGCCCCAGCATTTT. It codes for CASSYAGQPNQPQHF.

At least ten counts were recorded for this clonotype. This chain joins TRBV5-1 and TRBJ2-3; maybe TRBD2 (5 bases). This CDR3 has 16 amino acids. Trimming shortened V by 0 bases and J by 3 bases, and 14 bases separated the two germline ends. Germline CDR1 reads SGHRS; CDR2 reads YFSETQ. CDR3 residues: CASSLESGSGTDTQYF. The CDR3 nucleotides are TGCGCCAGCAGCTTGGAATCGGGGTCGGGTACAGATACGCAGTATTTT.

The genes are TRBV5-1 and TRBJ2-7; 14 bases are shared with TRBD2. V dropped 0 bases and J dropped 0; count of bases not matched to a gene: 8. The CDR3 sequence is 19 residues long. Looked up from germline, CDR1 is SGHRS and CDR2 is YFSETQ. The CDR3: CASSLVSMGLAGASYEQYF. As DNA, the CDR3 is TGCGCCAGCAGCTTGGTATCTATGGGACTAGCGGGAGCCTCCTACGAGCAGTACTTC.

This clonotype appeared a few times. This chain links TRBV6-2 or TRBV6-3 with TRBJ1-1; TRBD1 matches 8 bases. The CDR3 is made up of 22 amino acids. Unmatched junction bases numbered 26, after V lost 0 bases and J lost 5 bases. CDR1 MNHEY and CDR2 SVGEGT come from the germline V gene. The CDR3 protein is CASSYSIGETSYRGRYSTEAFF. The CDR3 DNA reads as TGTGCCAGCAGTTACTCGATAGGCGAGACGAGTTACAGGGGGAGGTACAGTACTGAAGCTTTCTTT.